This entry features one TCR beta chain sequence. This clone came up a few times. Its antigen is not yet known. Within one base of it there is no much larger clone, and no base qualities were kept. The immunoSEQ hsTCRbeta Kit was used to sequence TCR beta CDR3 regions from DNA. On the study's bioinformatics: The ImmunoSEQ Analyzer was used to analyse the TCR sequencing data. T cell clonality was defined as 1 minus Pielou's evenness, as computed on productive rearrangements. The inverse Simpson index, applied to productive templates, was used to measure T cell diversity. T cell density was defined as TCR beta template counts normalized to usable DNA, with usable DNA estimated by amplification and sequencing of housekeeping genes. Two-sided Kruskal-Wallis tests were used to compare TCR metrics between histologic stages. TCRdb took this table from immuneACCESS and kept in-frame rearrangements with V and J called. Such tables lack part of the clones; where checked against another copy, unresolved V genes explain under half of the gap, and the rest is unexplained. V, J and clone size reflect that table, while D and trimming were determined from the DNA. The sample data list 35,000 to 40,000 clones, and around 74% of these were observed just once. Around 6.5% of the sample comes from the top ten.

Patients underwent resection in Japan or China between about 2014 and 2017. The histologic diagnosis of each case was independently confirmed on H&E slides by two lung cancer pathologists. For nucleic acid extraction, premalignant or tumor cells were enriched by macro-dissection following pathologic assessment. The AllPrep DNA/RNA FFPE Kit was used to isolate DNA from FFPE tissue. Reading from cysteine to phenylalanine, the CDR3 counts 15 amino acids. Only the CDR3 DNA stays, 45 bases, in frame from base 1. CDR1 and CDR2 were assigned from the germline V gene (reference sequence) as LNHNV and YYDKDF. Cut back by 1 base and 6 bases, the V and J ends lie 14 bases apart. This entry is derived from a study of immune evolution from preneoplasia to lung adenocarcinoma (dated by TCRdb to the early 2020s). A note on the overall study: HLA loss of heterozygosity was observed in about 7%, 15% and 30% of AIS, MIA and ADC lesions, respectively, and was not observed in any AAH lesions. The study used immune gene expression, TCR sequencing and multiplex immunofluorescence to profile the immune contexture of lung adenocarcinoma precursors and invasive adenocarcinoma. Resected precursor lesions (AAH, AIS, MIA) and invasive adenocarcinomas were compared against paired morphologically normal lung tissue. Sample size was based on specimen availability rather than a prior power calculation. The immune data were combined with whole exome sequencing and methylation data from the same cohort of nodules. The overall cohort comprised 40 to 55 patients with pulmonary nodules who underwent surgical resection. TCR sequencing data came from approximately 46 patients. It was reported in the study that 100 to 110 samples were used for TCR sequencing. POLYSOLVER was used to infer Class I HLA alleles from exome data, while LOHHLA was used to detect allele-specific HLA loss. Points the paper makes about the study in general: The findings rested on association rather than direct causation, and larger cohorts with long-term follow-up and longitudinal biopsies were considered necessary. Because every patient came from Japan and China, how well the results apply to Western populations was uncertain. The highest clonality was observed in normal lung, whereas higher T cell density and diversity but lower clonality appeared to be present in later-stage lesions. Top T cell clone frequencies were highest in normal lung and appeared to decrease progressively from AAH through AIS, MIA and invasive adenocarcinoma. T cell clonality was highest in KRAS-mutant nodules compared with EGFR-mutant or double wild-type lesions.

The clonotype was recovered from a person in their sixties or seventies with lung adenocarcinoma. Recombination joined TRBV15 with TRBJ2-3; the D segment could be TRBD1, given 5 matching bases. Sequenced material: FFPE invasive lung adenocarcinoma tissue. The cell subset or site label on this specimen signifies: frankly invasive lung adenocarcinoma (ADC). The CDR3 region has the sequence CATSRGVTGADTQYF. The bases read TGTGCCACCAGCAGAGGGGTTACAGGTGCCGATACGCAGTATTTT.